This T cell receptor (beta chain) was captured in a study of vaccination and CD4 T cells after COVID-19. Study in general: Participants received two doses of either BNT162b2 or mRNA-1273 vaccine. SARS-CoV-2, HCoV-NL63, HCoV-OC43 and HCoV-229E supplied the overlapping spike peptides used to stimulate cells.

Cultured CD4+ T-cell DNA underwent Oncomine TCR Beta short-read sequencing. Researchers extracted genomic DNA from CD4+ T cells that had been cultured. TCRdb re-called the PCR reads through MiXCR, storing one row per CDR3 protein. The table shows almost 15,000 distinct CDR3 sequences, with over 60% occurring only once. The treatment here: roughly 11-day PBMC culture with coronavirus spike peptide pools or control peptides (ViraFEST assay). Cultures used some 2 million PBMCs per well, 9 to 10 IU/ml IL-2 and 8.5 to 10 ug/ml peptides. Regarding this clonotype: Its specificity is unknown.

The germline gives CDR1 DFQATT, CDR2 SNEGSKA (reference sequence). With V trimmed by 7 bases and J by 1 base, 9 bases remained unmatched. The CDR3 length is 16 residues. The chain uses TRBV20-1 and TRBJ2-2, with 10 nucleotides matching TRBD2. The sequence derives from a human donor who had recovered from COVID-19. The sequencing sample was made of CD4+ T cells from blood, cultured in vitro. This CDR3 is CSVPSGSRGNTGELFF. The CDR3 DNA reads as TGCAGTGTCCCTAGCGGGAGCCGTGGGAACACCGGGGAGCTGTTTTTT.